Listed below are T cell receptor beta chains from one sample, sequenced in a study of CD8 T cells in Susac syndrome. TCRdb re-analysed the immunoSEQ multiplex PCR reads in MiXCR, keeping a single row per CDR3 protein. The data contain about 180,000 distinct CDR3 sequences, 95% of them singletons. Material for sequencing was CD8+ T cells from PBMCs. These receptors all come from a human donor with multiple sclerosis. Both conserved end residues are trimmed from each CDR3.

v_gene	j_gene	CDR3aa
TRBV2	TRBJ2-1	ASRPGGGTYNEQF
TRBV27	TRBJ2-7	ASSLGQGGSQY
TRBV7-9	TRBJ2-7	ASSTGVYEQY
TRBV27	TRBJ1-2	CTKSNYGYT
TRBV14	TRBJ2-7	ASSPWTGRPYEQY
TRBV15	TRBJ2-2	ATSSRANTGELF
TRBV5-6	TRBJ1-2	ASSLFIQGAGYGYT
TRBV3-1	TRBJ2-5	ASSQLMGPPRETQY
TRBV5-1	TRBJ1-1	ASSLVQGAGTEAF
TRBV12-3/TRBV12-4	TRBJ2-1	ASWAGVFNEQF
TRBV7-9	TRBJ2-1	ASSPRGSDEQF
TRBV2	TRBJ2-1	ASTWTGFDEQF
TRBV5-1	TRBJ2-2	ASSNRQGAAGELF
TRBV27	TRBJ2-1	ASIHGNEQF
TRBV7-8	TRBJ2-7	ASSSDLPTTPTHEQY
TRBV11-2	TRBJ2-7	ASSNRTGLAIYEQY
TRBV7-9	TRBJ2-1	ASSSVRESSYNEQF
TRBV20-1	TRBJ2-3	SVIGTDDYTQY
TRBV13	TRBJ2-7	ASSLGGQGEHEQY
TRBV11-2	TRBJ1-1	ASSLDRVEAF
TRBV6-5	TRBJ1-1	ASSPRVRFTEAF
TRBV29-1	TRBJ2-2	SVASGANTGELF
TRBV27	TRBJ2-1	ASTGQGTFYNEQF
TRBV9	TRBJ2-1	ASSSQGQDYNEQF
TRBV7-6	TRBJ2-1	ASSPRTSGRYNEQF
TRBV28	TRBJ2-2	ASSFPLGSANTGELF
TRBV5-6	TRBJ1-2	ASSPQGSGDT
TRBV2	TRBJ2-1	ASSLNYNEQF
TRBV12-5	TRBJ2-7	ASGTSGSTYEQY
TRBV20-1	TRBJ2-1	SARDLEESYNEQF
TRBV12-5	TRBJ2-3	ASGLLVLGDTQY
TRBV11-2	TRBJ2-1	ASSLAASGYNEQF
TRBV3-1	TRBJ1-1	ASSQAQKGTEAF
TRBV2	TRBJ2-3	ASPLVAGQGNDTQY
TRBV2	TRBJ2-1	ASHMAANEQF
TRBV29-1	TRBJ2-2	SVKTGGELF
TRBV28	TRBJ1-2	ASSPTTWRNGYT
TRBV2	TRBJ1-1	ASSVSPTEMNTEAF
TRBV6-5	TRBJ1-5	ASRPTGDQPQH
TRBV14	TRBJ1-2	ASSPGQASYGYT
TRBV7-9	TRBJ2-1	ASSASNEQF
TRBV5-1	TRBJ2-2	ASSLAQGTGELF
TRBV20-1	TRBJ2-3	SARLSRETSSTDTQY
TRBV2	TRBJ2-3	ASTEDSPMTDTQY
TRBV7-9	TRBJ2-7	ASSLGSIYEQY
TRBV5-1	TRBJ1-1	ASSWGGTNTEAF
TRBV13	TRBJ2-7	ASSEDGTGRYEQY
TRBV7-6	TRBJ2-3	ASSVTLGVTDTQY
TRBV3-1	TRBJ2-1	ASSDEEEGRNEQF
TRBV6-5	TRBJ2-2	ASSSPGPTTGELF
TRBV20-1	TRBJ2-7	SAPRQGRVYEQY
TRBV29-1	TRBJ1-1	SVRWAGEAF
TRBV9	TRBJ2-3	ASSVGSSDFYTDTQY